The 25 T cell receptor beta chains below were found in one sample sequenced in a study of T cell changes during pregnancy in multiple sclerosis. Assay used: immunoSEQ multiplex PCR; TCRdb lists only in-frame clones, some missing. Here the sample spans about 30,000 clones, around 90% being singletons. The source was CD4+ T cells from peripheral blood mononuclear cells, collected in the third trimester of pregnancy. Receptor source: a female donor in good health, enrolled as a control in a pregnancy study.

The chain uses TRBV30 and TRBJ1-4, with D unclear. Looked up from germline, CDR1 is GTSNPN and CDR2 is SVGIG (reference sequence). V was trimmed by 3 bases and J by 7 bases, leaving 12 bases between them. The CDR3 sequence is 13 residues long. Here the CDR3 reads CAWRSGSGEKLFF. The DNA for the CDR3 is TGTGCCTGGAGATCGGGTTCTGGTGAAAAACTGTTTTTT.

The chain links TRBV10-3 to TRBJ1-5; 9 bases map to TRBD1. Per germline, CDR1 ENHRY and CDR2 SYGVKD. This CDR3 has 16 residues. J was trimmed by 3 bases and V by 6 bases; bases with no gene match: 9. The CDR3 reads CAISVDRGIANQPQHF. The CDR3 DNA reads TGTGCCATCAGCGTAGACAGGGGGATCGCCAATCAGCCCCAGCATTTT.

This sequence joins TRBV18 and TRBJ1-2, with no clear D. Deletions cut 3 bases from V and 0 bases from J, with 11 bases between. CDR3 length: 15 amino acids. Germline CDR1 is KGHSH and CDR2 is LQKENI. The CDR3 region has the DNA TGTGCCAGCTCACCGTCGGAGGGTGCTAACTATGGCTACACCTTC. Its translation: CASSPSEGANYGYTF.

This clone was detected only once. This chain joins TRBV10-3 and TRBJ1-1, with 12 bases matching TRBD1. V dropped 4 bases and J dropped 6; count of bases not matched to a gene: 6. Germline assignment: CDR1 ENHRY and CDR2 SYGVKD. There are 15 residues in the CDR3. The DNA for the CDR3 is TGTGCCATCAGTGGGGGACAGGGGGCTAGATCTGAAGCTTTCTTT. Protein product: CAISGGQGARSEAFF.

The chain couples TRBV15 to TRBJ2-7; no firm D call. Trimming pared 0 bases from V and 2 bases from J, leaving 5 bases between. Germline loops: CDR1 LNHNV, CDR2 YYDKDF (reference sequence). The CDR3 extends over 13 amino acids. The CDR3: CATSRDPAYEQYF. For the CDR3, the DNA is TGTGCCACCAGCAGAGACCCGGCCTACGAGCAGTACTTC.

V is TRBV5-5 and J is TRBJ1-4; no clear D. The CDR3 consists of 12 residues. V shed 4 bases and J shed 10 bases, with 11 bases lying between them. Germline CDR1 reads SGHKS; CDR2 reads YYEKEE (reference sequence). CDR3 sequence (DNA): TGTGCCAGCAGCGGAGTTCAAGGAAAACTGTTTTTT. Translation: CASSGVQGKLFF.

The CDR3 reads CASSPKSAGWNSGNTIYF. CDR3 coding DNA: TGTGCCAGCAGCCCAAAGTCGGCAGGGTGGAACTCTGGAAACACCATATATTTT. V usage is TRBV7-9 and J usage is TRBJ1-3; D is possibly TRBD1 (5 bases). The V gene's germline CDR1 is SEHNR and CDR2 FQNEAQ (reference sequence). The CDR3 consists of 18 residues. Trimming stripped 5 bases from V and 0 bases from J, with 20 bases between. Full variable domain (remainder filled in from reference TRBV7-9 and TRBJ1-3): DTGVSQNPRHKITKRGQNVTFRCDPISEHNRLYWYRQTLGQGPEFLTYFQNEAQLEKSRLLSDRFSAERPKGSFSTLEIQRTEQGDSAMYLCASSPKSAGWNSGNTIYFGEGSWLTVV.

The J gene is TRBJ1-1, the V gene TRBV30; D is ambiguous. The V end was cut by 1 base, the J end by 0 bases, with 6 bases between. Germline V gene sequence: CDR1 GTSNPN, CDR2 SVGIG (reference sequence). This CDR3 is built from 13 residues. The CDR3, as DNA: TGTGCCTGGAGTGCACAGCTGAACACTGAAGCTTTCTTT. Amino acid sequence: CAWSAQLNTEAFF.

The V and J genes are TRBV19 and TRBJ2-3, with TRBD2 matching 7 bases. This CDR3 has 13 amino acids. Germline V gene data show CDR1 as LNHDA and CDR2 as SQIVND (reference sequence). V lost 10 bases and J lost 2; bases outside the gene matches: 6. The CDR3 nucleotides are TGTGCCACAGCGGGACGCTCCACAGATACGCAGTATTTT. It is translated as CATAGRSTDTQYF.

V and J are TRBV10-3 and TRBJ2-7; weak D call: TRBD2 (6 bases). Trimming removed 10 bases at V and 5 bases at J, with 21 bases between. The CDR3 extends over 14 amino acids. CDR1 ENHRY and CDR2 SYGVKD come from the germline V gene. The CDR3 region is CATCPGLTTDEQYF. CDR3 nucleotides: TGTGCCACCTGTCCGGGACTTACGACGGACGAGCAGTACTTC.

The CDR3 DNA is TGTGCCACCAGCACTCACAAGGGGTATGGCTACACCTTC. Protein: CATSTHKGYGYTF. The gene calls are TRBV15 and TRBJ1-2, with a weak D call TRBD1 (5 bases). CDR1 is LNHNV, CDR2 YYDKDF, per germline (reference sequence). V was clipped by 4 bases and J by 5 bases, with 11 bases between them. CDR3 length: 13 residues.

Only one count was recorded for this clone. This sequence joins TRBV29-1 and TRBJ2-7; a weak D match, TRBD1 (5 bases). Germline V CDR1 and CDR2: SQVTM, ANQGSEA. This CDR3 comprises 12 residues. With 8 bases removed from V and 0 bases from J, the gap between germline ends came to 11 bases. The CDR3 DNA reads TGCAGCACTCGGCAGGGCTCCTACGAGCAGTACTTC. Protein: CSTRQGSYEQYF.

The rearrangement uses TRBV10-3 and TRBJ2-3; D perhaps matches TRBD1 (6 bases). V lost 0 bases to trimming and J lost 4 bases, with 8 bases between them. Germline CDR1 reads ENHRY; CDR2 reads SYGVKD. The CDR3 spans 14 residues. The DNA of the CDR3 is TGTGCCATCAGTGAGTCGCCAGGGGCAGATACGCAGTATTTT. This codes for CAISESPGADTQYF.

On this clone itself: This CDR3 is also generated by other DNA sequences in the sample. The chain recombines TRBV19 with TRBJ1-1; TRBD1 matches at 7 bases. V lost 7 bases, J lost 4 bases, and 6 bases stayed unmatched. The CDR3 loop spans 13 amino acids. In germline, CDR1 is LNHDA, CDR2 SQIVND (reference sequence). The CDR3 coding sequence is TGTGCCAGTACTCCCGACAGGGCCACTGAAGCTTTCTTT. Its protein is CASTPDRATEAFF.

The chain is built from TRBV9 and TRBJ2-2; 8 nucleotides agree with TRBD1. In germline, CDR1 is SGDLS, CDR2 YYNGEE. After removal of 3 bases from V and 4 bases from J, the junction contained 8 bases not matched to a gene. The CDR3 contains 16 residues. CDR3 loop: CASSARQGRSTGELFF. In DNA form, the CDR3 reads TGTGCCAGCAGCGCGCGACAGGGGCGGAGCACCGGGGAGCTGTTTTTT.

The V gene is TRBV28, the J gene TRBJ2-7; 7 bases are shared with TRBD1. Germline V CDR1 and CDR2: MDHEN, SYDVKM. J was trimmed by 12 bases and V by 5 bases; bases with no gene match: 7. The CDR3 runs 11 residues. The CDR3 reads CASSLPGQRYF. CDR3 DNA sequence: TGTGCCAGCAGTCTACCGGGACAGAGGTACTTC.

The chain recombines TRBV11-2 with TRBJ2-7; D unresolved. The germline V gene has CDR1 SGHAT and CDR2 FQNNGV. The CDR3 extends over 13 amino acids. The V gene lost 0 bases and the J gene lost 10 bases, with 13 bases spanning the gap. DNA for the CDR3: TGTGCCAGCAGCTTAGATACATCGATATCCCAGTACTTC. This sequence encodes CASSLDTSISQYF.

This clone appeared a single time. The genes are TRBV6-6 and TRBJ1-6; TRBD1 aligns across 7 bases. The CDR3 runs 16 residues. Germline V lookup: CDR1 MNHNY, CDR2 SVGAGI (reference sequence). V was pared by 2 bases and J by 7 bases, with 8 bases of the junction left unmatched. CDR3 bases: TGTGCCAGCAGTTACCCGGCGGACAGGAGCAATTCACCCCTCCACTTT. As protein: CASSYPADRSNSPLHF.

The sample holds one count of this clone. The gene calls are TRBV21-1 and TRBJ2-2; TRBD2, the D gene given by the table, was not confirmed from the DNA. TRBV21-1 is a listed pseudogene. The CDR3 is 13 residues long. The CDR3 loop is CASKGTPPGELFF. For the CDR3, the DNA is TGTGCCAGCAAAGGGACTCCACCCGGGGAGCTGTTTTTT.

The chain links TRBV5-5 to TRBJ1-2; D gene unclear. In germline, CDR1 is SGHKS, CDR2 YYEKEE (reference sequence). V was trimmed by 0 bases and J by 3 bases, leaving 12 bases between them. This CDR3 spans 15 amino acids. CDR3 sequence reads: CASSLVLSRDYGYTF. CDR3 coding DNA: TGTGCCAGCAGCTTGGTTCTGTCCCGCGACTATGGCTACACCTTC.

The V and J genes are TRBV28 and TRBJ1-1, with D maybe TRBD1 (6 bases). With 3 bases removed from V and 4 bases from J, the gap between germline ends came to 12 bases. The CDR3 is made up of 14 amino acids. Germline lookup yields CDR1 MDHEN and CDR2 SYDVKM. CDR3 DNA sequence: TGTGCCAGCAGTTTGATTAACAGGGTCACTGAAGCTTTCTTT. Translated, it gives CASSLINRVTEAFF.

The J gene is TRBJ2-1, the V gene TRBV4-2, with 7 bases that match TRBD2. In germline, CDR1 is LGHNA, CDR2 YNFKEQ. CDR3 length: 14 residues. Unmatched junction bases numbered 2, after V lost 1 base and J lost 5 bases. This chain's CDR3 is CASSQGLADNEQFF. The CDR3, as DNA: TGTGCCAGCAGCCAAGGGCTAGCGGACAATGAGCAGTTCTTC.

The chain links TRBV7-8 to TRBJ2-5; D gene uncertain. The CDR3 sequence is 13 residues long. Germline assignment: CDR1 SGHVS and CDR2 FQNEAQ. Trimming pared 3 bases from V and 2 bases from J, leaving 7 bases between. CDR3 loop: CASSFGPQETQYF. CDR3 nucleotide sequence: TGTGCCAGCAGCTTTGGCCCGCAAGAGACCCAGTACTTC.

This clone was observed a handful of times. The V call is TRBV5-1, the J call TRBJ2-7, with 12 bases lining up with TRBD2. The length of the CDR3 is 16 residues. Germline V CDR1 and CDR2: SGHRS, YFSETQ. The V gene end was trimmed by 0 bases and the J gene end by 0 bases; junction bases not matched to a gene: 1. The CDR3 DNA is TGCGCCAGCAGCTTGGCTAGCGGGGGGGGCTCCTACGAGCAGTACTTC. It translates to CASSLASGGGSYEQYF. The whole variable domain, remainder taken from reference TRBV5-1 and TRBJ2-7, is KAGVTQTPRYLIKTRGQQVTLSCSPISGHRSVSWYQQTPGQGLQFLFEYFSETQRNKGNFPGRFSGRQFSNSRSEMNVSTLELGDSALYLCASSLASGGGSYEQYFGPGTRLTVT.

This rearrangement joins TRBV5-4 to TRBJ2-7; weak D call: TRBD2 (6 bases). The V gene's germline CDR1 is SGHNT and CDR2 YYREEE (reference sequence). The CDR3 totals 15 residues. V lost 1 base and J 1 base, leaving 12 bases between the germline ends. As DNA, the CDR3 is TGTGCCAGCAGCTTGCAGGACTACCTTTCCTACGAGCAGTACTTC. Its translation is CASSLQDYLSYEQYF.